These 17 T cell receptor beta chains originate from one sample sequenced in a study of regulatory T cells in long-lasting Graves disease. Time point given: newly diagnosed GD, antithyroid drugs for less than 3 months. Following extraction of RNA from PBMCs, that RNA was used to make the TCR library. With iRepertoire HTBI primers and Arm-PCR of CDR3 regions, TCR beta libraries were built. MiXCR, applied by TCRdb to the multiplex PCR reads, yields one record per CDR3 protein. The repertoire includes about 540,000 distinct CDR3 sequences, roughly 13% of them detected once, and approximately 9.3% sits in the top ten. The sample was also reused in another study, on T cells in Graves' hyperthyroidism and ophthalmopathy.

The source material was peripheral blood mononuclear cells (PBMCs), sampled at new diagnosis, from a patient treated with antithyroid drugs. All receptors come from a man younger than 40 with Graves disease.

V and J are TRBV20-1 and TRBJ1-5, with a tentative D call TRBD1 (5 bases). The CDR3 runs to 13 residues. Trimming took 6 bases from V and 4 from J, leaving 13 bases between them. Germline CDR1 is DFQATT and CDR2 is SNEGSKA (reference sequence). The CDR3 protein is CSAATESNQPQHF. CDR3 nucleotide sequence: TGCAGTGCGGCGACAGAATCAAATCAGCCCCAGCATTTT.

This clonotype appeared many times. The rearrangement joins TRBV7-2 to TRBJ2-1, with a tentative D call TRBD1 (5 bases). Trimming took 0 bases from V and 8 from J, leaving 14 bases between them. This CDR3 spans 15 amino acids. Germline values: CDR1 SGHTA, CDR2 FQGNSA. The CDR3 DNA follows: TGTGCCAGCAGCTTAGCGGGGCCCCAGTCAGATGAGCAGTTCTTC. This translates into CASSLAGPQSDEQFF.

The chain joins TRBV18 to TRBJ2-1; 7 bases align to TRBD2. CDR3 length: 15 residues. The V segment lost 5 bases and the J segment 3 bases; nucleotides outside the gene matches: 7. Germline V gene sequence: CDR1 KGHSH, CDR2 LQKENI. The chain's CDR3 is CASSSGLGDYNEQFF. The CDR3 DNA is TGTGCCAGCTCATCAGGACTAGGGGACTACAATGAGCAGTTCTTC. Full variable domain (missing parts from reference TRBV18 and TRBJ2-1): NAGVMQNPRHLVRRRGQEARLRCSPMKGHSHVYWYRQLPEEGLKFMVYLQKENIIDESGMPKERFSAEFPKEGPSILRIQQVVRGDSAAYFCASSSGLGDYNEQFFGPGTRLTVL.

In this sample, this clonotype turned up many times. The chain has TRBV10-3 and TRBJ1-3; no clear D. Per germline, CDR1 ENHRY and CDR2 SYGVKD. CDR3 length equals 17 residues. V lost 4 bases, J lost 2 bases, and 18 bases lay in between. In DNA form, the CDR3 reads TGTGCCATCAGTGGCGGATCAAAGGCGAGGCCTGGAAACACCATATATTTT. Translating gives CAISGGSKARPGNTIYF.

This clonotype was seen more than once but under ten times. Because it lacks the conserved phenylalanine or tryptophan at the end, this CDR3 is likely a read error. J is TRBJ2-5 and V is TRBV6-2 or TRBV6-3; D is perhaps TRBD2 (6 bases). The CDR3 consists of 17 residues. Germline V gene data show CDR1 as MNHEY and CDR2 as SVGEGT. Between the trimmed V and J ends, which lost 1 base and 4 bases, there was a span of 19 bases. CDR3 DNA: TGTGCCAGCAGTTACTACGGAGGGACCGGGACTCGAGAGACCCAGTACCTC. The encoded protein is CASSYYGGTGTRETQYL.

The CDR3 reads CASRIGGPGELFF. The CDR3 region has the DNA TGTGCCAGTAGGATCGGTGGTCCCGGGGAGCTGTTTTTT. The V and J genes are TRBV19 and TRBJ2-2; D gene ambiguous. This CDR3 region has 13 residues. Germline-derived CDR1 and CDR2 are LNHDA and SQIVND (reference sequence). Between the trimmed V and J ends, which lost 6 bases and 6 bases, there was a span of 11 bases. Filled out from reference TRBV19 and TRBJ2-2, the complete variable domain reads DGGITQSPKYLFRKEGQNVTLSCEQNLNHDAMYWYRQDPGQGLRLIYYSQIVNDFQKGDIAEGYSVSREKKESFPLTVTSAQKNPTAFYLCASRIGGPGELFFGEGSRLTVL.

This clonotype occurred many times. The chain carries TRBV12-3 or TRBV12-4 and TRBJ1-6; D gene unclear. The CDR3 consists of 13 residues. V lost 3 bases and J lost 9, with 9 bases in between. The CDR3 reads CASSFGDSSPLHF. CDR3 nucleotides: TGTGCCAGCAGTTTTGGAGACTCTTCACCCCTCCACTTT.

This clonotype was seen ten or more times. The J gene is TRBJ2-1, the V gene TRBV12-3 or TRBV12-4, with TRBD2 identical over 8 bases. V shed 10 bases, J shed 10 bases, and the junction held 15 bases outside the gene matches. The CDR3 runs to 14 residues. This chain's CDR3 is CATTSGTRASEQFF. For the CDR3, the DNA is TGTGCCACTACTTCCGGGACTAGGGCATCCGAGCAGTTCTTC.

J is TRBJ2-1 and V is TRBV3-1; 7 nucleotides match TRBD2. Germline loops: CDR1 LGHDT, CDR2 YNNKEL (reference sequence). The CDR3 sequence is 16 residues long. After removal of 0 bases from V and 9 bases from J, the junction contained 11 bases not matched to a gene. CDR3 DNA sequence: TGTGCCAGCAGCCAAGATATCGCGGGAGTCCCGCGTGAGCAGTTCTTC. Translation: CASSQDIAGVPREQFF.

About this clonotype: A read error is possible here, since a much larger clone lies one base away. V gene TRBV12-5 combines with J gene TRBJ2-5; D possibly corresponds to TRBD2 (6 bases). Germline V CDR1 and CDR2: LGHNT, FRNRAP. The V gene lost 6 bases and the J gene lost 6 bases, with 17 bases spanning the gap. The CDR3 runs to 14 residues. The CDR3 DNA follows: TGTGCTAGTGGAAGTATAGGAGGGATAAAGACCCAGTACTTC. Translation: CASGSIGGIKTQYF. The variable domain in full, with the rest retrieved from reference TRBV12-5 and TRBJ2-5, is DARVTQTPRHKVTEMGQEVTMRCQPILGHNTVFWYRQTMMQGLELLAYFRNRAPLDDSGMPKDRFSAEMPDATLATLKIQPSEPRDSAVYFCASGSIGGIKTQYFGPGTRLLVL.

J is TRBJ1-6 and V is TRBV5-1, with a tentative D call TRBD1 (5 bases). Germline V lookup: CDR1 SGHRS, CDR2 YFSETQ. The CDR3 runs to 15 residues. Trimming removed 1 base at V and 14 bases at J, with 19 bases between. CDR3 amino acids: CASSLSQGGSKALHF. The CDR3 DNA reads TGCGCCAGCAGCTTGAGCCAGGGAGGGTCGAAAGCCCTCCACTTT.

This clonotype was seen a few times. The chain is built from TRBV5-1 and TRBJ2-4; 10 nucleotides align to TRBD2. Germline V gives CDR1 SGHRS, CDR2 YFSETQ. The CDR3 spans 15 residues. V lost 0 bases and J lost 6; bases outside the gene matches: 3. CDR3 nucleotide sequence: TGCGCCAGCAGCTTGGTAGCGGGAGGCCTAAACATTCAGTACTTC. This gives the protein CASSLVAGGLNIQYF.

In this sample, this clonotype turned up many times. The V call is TRBV20-1, the J call TRBJ2-1, with 8 bases matching TRBD2. Germline values: CDR1 DFQATT, CDR2 SNEGSKA (reference sequence). CDR3 size: 16 residues. V lost 1 base to trimming and J lost 7 bases; unmatched junction nucleotides: 12. The CDR3 loop reads CSARVPGTSRGNEQFF. The CDR3 DNA is TGCAGTGCTAGAGTCCCCGGGACTAGTCGGGGAAATGAGCAGTTCTTC.

Comments on this clonotype: A read error is possible here, since a much larger clone lies one base away. This chain joins TRBV2 and TRBJ2-5, with TRBD2 matching 8 bases. Trimming took 1 base from V and 1 from J; bases not matched to a gene: 5. This CDR3 has 16 amino acids. Germline assignment: CDR1 SNHLY and CDR2 FYNNEI. In DNA form, the CDR3 reads TGTGCCAGCAGTGAAGAGTTAGCGGGGCTCCAAGAGACCCAGTACTTC. Encoded protein: CASSEELAGLQETQYF.

This clonotype was detected many times. This chain joins TRBV2 and TRBJ2-1, with unresolved D. The CDR3 has 10 residues. Germline V gives CDR1 SNHLY, CDR2 FYNNEI. V was pared by 9 bases and J by 8 bases, with 8 bases between. The CDR3 DNA reads TGTGCCAGTCGACTGGATGAGCAGTTCTTC. Its protein product is CASRLDEQFF.

This clonotype was counted ten times or more. The chain employs TRBV11-2 and TRBJ2-1; TRBD1 aligns across 9 bases. The trim removed 0 bases at V and 7 bases at J, leaving 13 bases unmatched. This CDR3 is built from 18 residues. In germline, CDR1 is SGHAT, CDR2 FQNNGV. The CDR3 DNA sequence: TGTGCCAGCAGCTTAGATGCATCCGGGACAGGGAACACTAATGAGCAGTTCTTC. It codes for CASSLDASGTGNTNEQFF.

The table lists this clonotype with many counts. The rearrangement joins TRBV2 to TRBJ2-7; a weak D match, TRBD1 (6 bases). The CDR3 runs to 14 residues. Germline values: CDR1 SNHLY, CDR2 FYNNEI. The V end lost 7 bases, the J end lost 2 bases, and 15 bases lay between the germline ends. The CDR3 coding sequence is TGTGCCAGCACCCGGACAGAAACCCCCTACGAGCAGTACTTC. Translation: CASTRTETPYEQYF.